This T cell receptor (beta chain) was observed in a study of CD8 T cells in ankylosing spondylitis. The study's findings and limits: Clones linked to disease were reported to show significant enrichment in matched ankylosing spondylitis synovial fluid. CD8+ cells made up the disease-linked clones, which were relatively rare in peripheral blood.

TCRdb re-called the 5' RACE reads through MiXCR, storing one row per CDR3 protein. The sample has roughly 230,000 distinct CDR3 sequences, over 15% seen once. This clonotype was seen a handful of times. Antigen unknown. Germline V gives CDR1 MNHNY, CDR2 SVGAGI (reference sequence). V lost 8 bases to trimming and J lost 5 bases; unmatched junction nucleotides: 8. The length of the CDR3 is 13 residues. This chain joins TRBV6-6 and TRBJ2-7, with 8 nucleotides matching TRBD1. The sequenced sample was blood, either unsorted or a sorted T cell fraction (not recorded which). This TCR derives from a male donor with ankylosing spondylitis or in good health (not recorded which). In DNA form, the CDR3 reads TGTGCCAGCTCTGGAAAGGACAGGGACGAGCAGTACTTC. This gives the protein CASSGKDRDEQYF.